One sample yielded the 32 T cell receptor beta chains listed below, sequenced in a study of post-analysis software for immune sequencing data. Whole-study results and caveats: A few TRBV segments, TRBV5-6, TRBV5-1 and TRBV20-1 among them, were found more frequent in patients than controls.

Researchers reported that TCR beta cDNA libraries carried unique molecular identifiers. MiXCR, applied by TCRdb to the PCR reads, yields one record per CDR3 protein. Of about half a million distinct CDR3 sequences in the sample, 45% were seen once. Antigens of these TCRs are unknown. Sequencing input: blood. These receptors all stem from a girl aged 10 to 17 with multiple sclerosis.

V is TRBV7-2 and J is TRBJ2-3; D gene ambiguous. Deletions cut 7 bases from V and 2 bases from J, with 16 bases between. The length of the CDR3 is 15 residues. Looked up from germline, CDR1 is SGHTA and CDR2 is FQGNSA. CDR3 protein: CASNPDTDPTDTQYF. The CDR3 DNA reads TGTGCCAGCAACCCCGATACGGACCCCACAGATACGCAGTATTTT.

This clonotype occurred a few times. The chain carries TRBV28 and TRBJ1-1; D is unclear. The CDR3 contains 12 residues. Trimming took off 2 bases at V and 5 bases at J, with 6 bases between the two ends. Germline CDR1 reads MDHEN; CDR2 reads SYDVKM. The CDR3 DNA sequence: TGTGCCAGCAGTTTACTGGGAACTGAAGCTTTCTTT. Translating gives CASSLLGTEAFF.

This clonotype appeared a few times. The gene calls are TRBV4-2 and TRBJ2-1, with D tentatively TRBD2 (6 bases). Germline V gene sequence: CDR1 LGHNA, CDR2 YNFKEQ. This CDR3 is built from 15 residues. The ends were cut back, 1 base at V and 8 bases at J, with 15 bases in the middle. CDR3 nucleotides: TGTGCCAGCAGCCAAGGGGACGGGAGTCTGTATGAGCAGTTCTTC. Amino acids: CASSQGDGSLYEQFF.

The genes are TRBV20-1 and TRBJ1-2; D is possibly TRBD1 (5 bases). The germline V gene encodes CDR1 DFQATT and CDR2 SNEGSKA (reference sequence). The germline V and J ends were trimmed by 1 base and 5 bases, with 11 bases remaining between them. The CDR3 runs 13 residues. The CDR3 bases are TGCAGTGCTAGAGTTACGGGGGGATATGGCTACACCTTC. Translating it yields CSARVTGGYGYTF.

The chain links TRBV7-2 to TRBJ1-2; 9 nucleotides match TRBD1. The CDR3 is 13 residues long. V gave up 1 base and J gave up 10 bases; unmatched junction bases: 4. The germline gives CDR1 SGHTA, CDR2 FQGNSA. The CDR3 sequence: CASSLGDRVVYTF. The CDR3 nucleotides are TGTGCCAGCAGCTTAGGGGACAGGGTCGTCTACACCTTC.

V gene TRBV7-2 combines with J gene TRBJ2-6; 7 bases line up with TRBD2. Germline V CDR1 and CDR2: SGHTA, FQGNSA. CDR3 length: 15 amino acids. Germline trimming cut 3 bases from V and 2 bases from J; bases unmatched to any gene: 1. DNA for the CDR3: TGTGCCAGCAGCTTTGCGGGAGCTGGGGCCAACGTCCTGACTTTC. Its protein product is CASSFAGAGANVLTF.

The chain joins TRBV4-2 to TRBJ1-2; no clear D. Germline loops: CDR1 LGHNA, CDR2 YNFKEQ. V lost 0 bases and J lost 3, with 11 bases in between. The CDR3 sequence is 15 residues long. In DNA form, the CDR3 reads TGTGCCAGCAGCCAAGAAGTACCCGGGTACTATGGCTACACCTTC. It encodes CASSQEVPGYYGYTF.

The chain has TRBV9 and TRBJ2-5; TRBD1 matches at 9 bases. This CDR3 comprises 13 residues. V lost 4 bases to trimming and J lost 4 bases; unmatched junction nucleotides: 2. From germline, CDR1 is SGDLS and CDR2 YYNGEE. CDR3: CASSRDRAETQYF. The CDR3 bases are TGTGCCAGCAGCCGGGACAGGGCAGAGACCCAGTACTTC.

As for this clonotype: The junction and the germline gene differ at one end; a read error may be behind it. The rearrangement joins TRBV15 to TRBJ2-7; TRBD2 aligns across 10 bases. There are 16 residues in the CDR3. The V gene's germline CDR1 is LNHNV and CDR2 YYDKDF (reference sequence). For the CDR3, the DNA is TGTGCCGCCAGCAGAGATCGGGCTAGCGGGAGTTACGAGCAGTACTTC. This sequence encodes CAASRDRASGSYEQYF.

The J gene is TRBJ2-1, the V gene TRBV9, with 9 bases aligning to TRBD2. V shed 2 bases, J shed 9 bases, and the junction held 12 bases outside the gene matches. The CDR3 has 16 residues. CDR1 and CDR2 from the germline V gene are SGDLS and YYNGEE. This CDR3 reads CASSVGAGGPVGEQFF. As DNA, the CDR3 is TGTGCCAGCAGCGTCGGGGCGGGAGGGCCGGTTGGTGAGCAGTTCTTC.

The V gene is TRBV24-1, the J gene TRBJ1-2, with D unclear. The germline V gene encodes CDR1 KGHDR and CDR2 SFDVKD. The CDR3 consists of 13 residues. V lost 3 bases to trimming and J lost 1 base, with 5 bases between them. The CDR3 protein is CATSDTVNYGYTF. In DNA form, the CDR3 reads TGTGCCACCAGTGATACTGTTAACTATGGCTACACCTTC.

There are a few counts of this clonotype. V usage is TRBV27 and J usage is TRBJ2-7; the match to TRBD2 covers 9 bases. The CDR3 spans 15 residues. V trimming: 3 bases; J trimming: 2 bases; junction bases outside the gene matches: 5. Germline CDR1 is MNHEY and CDR2 is SMNVEV (reference sequence). The CDR3 loop is CASSFFGGRAYEQYF. The CDR3 bases are TGTGCCAGCAGTTTCTTTGGCGGGAGGGCCTACGAGCAGTACTTC.

The chain carries TRBV5-1 and TRBJ1-2, with D uncertain. The CDR3 runs to 15 residues. Trimming stripped 1 base from V and 3 bases from J, with 13 bases between. Germline V lookup: CDR1 SGHRS, CDR2 YFSETQ. This CDR3 reads CASSLSGGYDYGYTF. Here the CDR3 DNA reads TGCGCCAGCAGCTTGTCAGGAGGGTACGACTATGGCTACACCTTC. Combining the CDR3 with reference TRBV5-1 and TRBJ1-2 gives the whole variable domain KAGVTQTPRYLIKTRGQQVTLSCSPISGHRSVSWYQQTPGQGLQFLFEYFSETQRNKGNFPGRFSGRQFSNSRSEMNVSTLELGDSALYLCASSLSGGYDYGYTFGSGTRLTVV.

On this clonotype itself: The conserved closing phenylalanine or tryptophan is absent in this CDR3, likely reflecting a read error. V gene TRBV7-2 combines with J gene TRBJ2-4; 9 nucleotides agree with TRBD2. This CDR3 region has 17 residues. Germline-derived CDR1 and CDR2 are SGHTA and FQGNSA. V lost 1 base and J lost 0; bases outside the gene matches: 4. The CDR3 reads CASSLEGSGGAKNIQYV. CDR3 nucleotides: TGTGCCAGCAGCTTAGAGGGTAGCGGGGGAGCCAAAAACATTCAGTACGTC.

The rearrangement uses TRBV28 and TRBJ2-5; D ambiguous. The DNA end is a closer match to TRBJ2-7, so the J assignment may be wrong. CDR1 MDHEN and CDR2 SYDVKM come from the germline V gene. There are 14 residues in the CDR3. This CDR3 reads CASRLREEFYEQYF. CDR3 bases: TGTGCCAGCAGATTGAGAGAGGAATTTTACGAGCAGTACTTC.

The rearrangement uses TRBV4-1 and TRBJ2-5; no reliable D call. Germline CDR1 and CDR2: MGHRA and YSYEKL. The V gene lost 1 base and the J gene lost 4 bases, with 7 bases spanning the gap. CDR3 length: 13 amino acids. The CDR3 DNA is TGCGCCAGCAGCCAAGTAAAGGGAGAGACCCAGTACTTC. Encoded protein: CASSQVKGETQYF.

The chain couples TRBV7-9 to TRBJ2-6; D is possibly TRBD1 or TRBD2 (6 bases each). Germline assignment: CDR1 SEHNR and CDR2 FQNEAQ (reference sequence). Trimming cost V 5 bases and J 7 bases, with 15 bases left between them. The CDR3 totals 15 residues. CDR3 protein: CASSPPGGSANVLTF. The CDR3 bases are TGTGCCAGCAGCCCCCCCGGGGGCTCTGCCAACGTCCTGACTTTC.

The CDR3 spells CASSQDVFAPETSGYNEQFF. CDR3 bases: TGTGCCAGCAGCCAAGATGTTTTCGCGCCCGAGACTAGCGGCTACAATGAGCAGTTCTTC. This chain joins TRBV14 and TRBJ2-1, with 9 nucleotides matching TRBD2. Germline trimming cut 0 bases from V and 3 bases from J; bases unmatched to any gene: 15. This CDR3 has 20 amino acids. Germline V gene sequence: CDR1 SGHDN, CDR2 FVKESK.

The chain employs TRBV20-1 and TRBJ2-1; 9 bases fit TRBD1. The ends lost 6 bases at V and 8 bases at J; junction bases unmatched: 14. Per the germline V gene, CDR1 is DFQATT and CDR2 is SNEGSKA (reference sequence). This CDR3 spans 15 amino acids. Here the CDR3 reads CSAGMGTGRLDEQFF. The CDR3 coding sequence is TGCAGTGCAGGGATGGGGACAGGGAGACTGGATGAGCAGTTCTTC.

V and J are TRBV20-1 and TRBJ2-1; D remains ambiguous. V dropped 2 bases and J dropped 6 bases, with 11 bases sitting between them. CDR3 length: 13 amino acids. CDR1 and CDR2 from the germline V gene are DFQATT and SNEGSKA (reference sequence). CDR3 bases: TGCAGTGCTAGACTTCGAGGAGCCAATGAGCAGTTCTTC. It codes for CSARLRGANEQFF.

There are a few counts of this clonotype. The rearrangement links TRBV9 to TRBJ2-7; D not certain. CDR1 is SGDLS, CDR2 YYNGEE, per germline. The length of the CDR3 is 13 residues. Trimming removed 0 bases from V and 1 base from J, with 5 bases in between. In DNA form, the CDR3 reads TGTGCCAGCAGCGTAGGTCAGTCCTACGAGCAGTACTTC. This encodes CASSVGQSYEQYF.

The J gene is TRBJ2-3, the V gene TRBV29-1; possible D gene TRBD1, 5 bases. V was shortened by 0 bases and J by 0 bases, with 13 bases between the two germline ends. The CDR3 sequence is 16 residues long. Germline lookup yields CDR1 SQVTM and CDR2 ANQGSEA. The CDR3 loop is CSVEDVFRASTDTQYF. The CDR3 region has the DNA TGCAGCGTTGAAGATGTTTTCAGGGCTAGCACAGATACGCAGTATTTT.

CDR3 DNA sequence: TGTGCCAGCGTTTCATCCCAAAAAGGCTCCTACGAGCAGTACTTC. It codes for CASVSSQKGSYEQYF. The rearrangement uses TRBV6-1 and TRBJ2-7, with no clear D. This CDR3 has 15 amino acids. Between the trimmed V and J ends, which lost 8 bases and 0 bases, there was a span of 17 bases. Germline V gives CDR1 MNHNS, CDR2 SASEGT.

This clonotype was observed at least ten times. This rearrangement joins TRBV6-5 to TRBJ2-7, with D perhaps TRBD1 (6 bases). V lost 6 bases, J lost 7 bases, and 13 bases lay in between. CDR3 length: 12 residues. Germline V lookup: CDR1 MNHEY, CDR2 SVGAGI. CDR3 amino acids: CASSSTGGEQYF. Written as DNA, the CDR3 is TGTGCCAGCAGCTCGACAGGCGGTGAGCAGTACTTC.

This clonotype was counted between two and nine times. The V and J genes are TRBV13 and TRBJ2-2, with D perhaps TRBD2 (6 bases). V was pared by 5 bases and J by 2 bases, with 15 bases between. The CDR3 runs to 16 residues. Germline assignment: CDR1 PRHDT and CDR2 FYEKMQ (reference sequence). The CDR3 DNA follows: TGTGCCAGCAGCGCCCGGCCGGGGGATAACACCGGGGAGCTGTTTTTT. Its protein product is CASSARPGDNTGELFF.

This clonotype was counted a few times. It may be a read error: a sequence one base away is much more abundant. The chain is built from TRBV7-9 and TRBJ2-5, with unresolved D. CDR3 length: 12 residues. Germline-derived CDR1 and CDR2 are SEHNR and FQNEAQ (reference sequence). The ends were cut back, 1 base at V and 5 bases at J, with 5 bases in the middle. CDR3 nucleotide sequence: TGTGCCAGCAGCTTAGAGGTGGAGACCCAGTACTTC. It specifies CASSLEVETQYF.

This clonotype was seen more than once but under ten times. This rearrangement joins TRBV4-2 to TRBJ2-7; 8 nucleotides align to TRBD1. The length of the CDR3 is 14 residues. The trim removed 3 bases at V and 5 bases at J, leaving 6 bases unmatched. Germline V gene sequence: CDR1 LGHNA, CDR2 YNFKEQ. This CDR3 is CASSQPGQVDEQYF. CDR3 coding DNA: TGTGCCAGCAGCCAGCCGGGACAGGTGGACGAGCAGTACTTC.

The CDR3 is CATGGDRDHQETQYF. In nucleotides, the CDR3 is TGTGCCACCGGTGGGGACAGGGATCACCAAGAGACCCAGTACTTC. This chain links TRBV24-1 with TRBJ2-5; TRBD1 aligns across 9 bases. V lost 9 bases, J lost 0 bases, and 7 bases stayed unmatched. The length of the CDR3 is 15 residues. Germline-derived CDR1 and CDR2 are KGHDR and SFDVKD.

The rearrangement links TRBV28 to TRBJ2-7, with D perhaps TRBD1 (7 bases). CDR3 length: 14 residues. The V end was cut by 5 bases, the J end by 2 bases, with 13 bases between. Germline V gene sequence: CDR1 MDHEN, CDR2 SYDVKM. CDR3 residues: CASSEQGRTYEQYF. Written as DNA, the CDR3 is TGTGCCAGCAGTGAACAGGGGAGGACCTACGAGCAGTACTTC.

The J gene is TRBJ1-2, the V gene TRBV7-3; 10 nucleotides line up with TRBD1. The CDR3 totals 13 residues. Losses at the gene ends were 4 bases for V and 5 bases for J; bases not matched to a gene: 1. Germline V CDR1 and CDR2: SGHTA, FQGTGA. The CDR3 loop is CASSSDRGYGYTF. The CDR3, as DNA: TGTGCCAGCAGCTCGGACAGGGGGTATGGCTACACCTTC.

This clonotype was observed a handful of times. The CDR3 DNA is TGCGCCAGCAGCCAAGACGGACTAGCGTACAATGAGCAGTTCTTC. This sequence encodes CASSQDGLAYNEQFF. The V call is TRBV4-1, the J call TRBJ2-1, with 9 bases lining up with TRBD2. With 0 bases clipped from V and 4 bases from J, the junction kept 1 base outside the gene matches. The germline V gene encodes CDR1 MGHRA and CDR2 YSYEKL. The CDR3 runs 15 residues.

This rearrangement joins TRBV2 to TRBJ2-4, with TRBD2 matching over 7 bases. Germline CDR1 SNHLY, CDR2 FYNNEI. This CDR3 has 13 amino acids. Trimming at V came to 8 bases and at J to 6 bases, leaving 7 bases not matched to a gene. CDR3 DNA: TGTGCCAGCTCCGGACTAGTGGGAAACATTCAGTACTTC. Translated, it gives CASSGLVGNIQYF.